This T cell receptor (beta chain) was captured by sequencing in a study of T cells after somatic rescue of genetic block. TCRdb keeps only in-frame clones here, not all; method: immunoSEQ multiplex PCR. The table includes almost 15,000 clones, around 70% detected once. The sample taken for sequencing was peripheral blood mononuclear cells (PBMCs). The TCR originated in a man younger than 35.

The CDR3: CASSAGQGRETQYF. CDR3 nucleotide sequence: TGCGCCAGCAGCGCAGGACAGGGGAGAGAGACCCAGTACTTC. The chain couples TRBV5-1 to TRBJ2-5; TRBD1 aligns across 9 bases. Per germline, CDR1 SGHRS and CDR2 YFSETQ. Trimming cost V 4 bases and J 4 bases; bases outside gene matches: 5. This CDR3 is 14 amino acids long.